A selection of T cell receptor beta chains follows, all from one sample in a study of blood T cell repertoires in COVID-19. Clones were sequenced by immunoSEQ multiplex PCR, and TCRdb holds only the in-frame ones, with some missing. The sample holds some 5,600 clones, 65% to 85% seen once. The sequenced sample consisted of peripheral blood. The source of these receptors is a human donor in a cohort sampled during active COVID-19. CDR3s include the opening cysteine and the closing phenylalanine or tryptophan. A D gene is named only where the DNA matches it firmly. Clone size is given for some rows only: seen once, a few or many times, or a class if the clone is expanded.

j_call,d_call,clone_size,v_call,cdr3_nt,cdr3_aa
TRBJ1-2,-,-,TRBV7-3,TGTGCCAGCAGCTTAACAGGGGGTGCTAACTATGGCTACACCTTC,CASSLTGGANYGYTF
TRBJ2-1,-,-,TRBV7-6,TGTGCCAGCAGGTTTAACAATGAGCAGTTCTTC,CASRFNNEQFF
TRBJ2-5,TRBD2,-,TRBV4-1,TGCGCCAGCAGTAGGAGCGGGGGAGAGACCCAGTACTTC,CASSRSGGETQYF
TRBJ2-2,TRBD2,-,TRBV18,TGTGCCAGCTCACCGGCCGGGACTAGCGACGGGGAGCTGTTTTTT,CASSPAGTSDGELFF
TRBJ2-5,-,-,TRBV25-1,TGTGCCAGCAAATGGACGGGATTTCGCCGTAAAGAGACCCAGTACTTC,CASKWTGFRRKETQYF
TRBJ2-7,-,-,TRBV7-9,TGTGCCAGCAGCCTGAGTCCAGCAGGAGAGCAGTACTTC,CASSLSPAGEQYF
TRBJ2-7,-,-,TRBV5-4,TGTGCCAGCAGCCCACCATTAGGGGCTGCCTACGAGCAGTACTTC,CASSPPLGAAYEQYF
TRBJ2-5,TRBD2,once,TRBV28,TGTGCCAGCAGTTCCAGACTAGCGGGAGGCTTTATGGAGACCCAGTACTTC,CASSSRLAGGFMETQYF
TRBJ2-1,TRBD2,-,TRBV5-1,TGCGCCAGCACACCCTCAAAACTAGCGGGGATCAATGAGCAGTTCTTC,CASTPSKLAGINEQFF
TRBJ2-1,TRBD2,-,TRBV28,TGTGCCAGCAGGGGTAGGGGTTTGAGCGGGAGAGGCAATGAGCAGTTCTTC,CASRGRGLSGRGNEQFF
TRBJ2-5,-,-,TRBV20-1,TGCAGTGCTCAACAAGAGACCCAGTACTTC,CSAQQETQYF
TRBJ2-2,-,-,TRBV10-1,TGCGCCAGCAGTGAGGGGCCCACCGGGGAGCTGTTTTTT,CASSEGPTGELFF
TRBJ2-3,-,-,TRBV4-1,TGCGCCAGCAGCCAAGAGACACTCGGGGAGGGCACAGATACGCAGTATTTT,CASSQETLGEGTDTQYF
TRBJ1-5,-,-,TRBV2,TGTGCCAGCAAGGAGGGGGAGGGGGGCTGGTTGGATCAGCCCCAGCATTTT,CASKEGEGGWLDQPQHF
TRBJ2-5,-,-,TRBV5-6,TGTGCCAGCAGCTTATTAGACAGGTACCAAGAGACCCAGTACTTC,CASSLLDRYQETQYF
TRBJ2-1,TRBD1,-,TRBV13,TGTGCCAGCAGCCCTCCGGGCAGGGGGTTTAACAATGAGCAGTTCTTC,CASSPPGRGFNNEQFF
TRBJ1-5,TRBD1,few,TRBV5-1,TGCGCCAGCAGCCCGGGGGACAGGTACAATCAGCCCCAGCATTTT,CASSPGDRYNQPQHF
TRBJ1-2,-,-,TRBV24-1,TGTGCCACCAGTGAACACGAAAACTATGGCTACACCTTC,CATSEHENYGYTF
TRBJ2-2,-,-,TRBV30,TGTGCCTGGGACGGGAGAGGGGTCACCGGGGAGCTGTTTTTT,CAWDGRGVTGELFF
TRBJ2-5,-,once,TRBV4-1,TGCGCCAGCAGCCAAGATGGATCAGGGCGGGAGACCCAGTACTTC,CASSQDGSGRETQYF
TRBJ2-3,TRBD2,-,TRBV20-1,TGCAGTGCAGAGCGGGAACGGCGAGATTTT,CSAERERRDF
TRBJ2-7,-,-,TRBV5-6,TGTGCCAGCAGCTTGACAGGGCGCACCTACGAGCAGTACTTC,CASSLTGRTYEQYF
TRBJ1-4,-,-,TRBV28,TGTGCCAGCAGTACCACAGGGCCCGAAAAACTGTTTTTT,CASSTTGPEKLFF
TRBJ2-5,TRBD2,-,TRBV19,TGTGCCAGTAGCCGAGGGACTAGCGGCGCAGAGACCCAGTACTTC,CASSRGTSGAETQYF
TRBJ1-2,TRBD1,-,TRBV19,TGTGCCAGTAGTCCTCTGACCGGGACAGGGGTCGGTTCGGGCTACACCTTC,CASSPLTGTGVGSGYTF
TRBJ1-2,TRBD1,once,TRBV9,TGTGCCAGCAGCGTAGGGAGGGGGTGGACAGGGAGTGGCTACACCTTC,CASSVGRGWTGSGYTF
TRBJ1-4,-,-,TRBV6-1,TGTGCCAGCAGTGACGGCGGGACGGCAGGTGAAAAACTGTTTTTT,CASSDGGTAGEKLFF
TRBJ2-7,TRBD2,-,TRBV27,TGTGCCAGCAGGGCTAGCGGGAGGGGCTACGAGCAGTACTTC,CASRASGRGYEQYF
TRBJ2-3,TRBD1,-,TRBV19,TGTGCCAGTAGTACGGGACAGGGGAAGTCAGATACGCAGTATTTT,CASSTGQGKSDTQYF
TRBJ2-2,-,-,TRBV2,TGTGCCAGCAGTGTTGCAGGGGTCGGCGGGGAGCTGTTTTTT,CASSVAGVGGELFF
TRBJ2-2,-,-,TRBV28,TGTGCCAGCAGTTCTCCCTCCCTCAGGGGTGGCACCGGGGAGCTGTTTTTT,CASSSPSLRGGTGELFF
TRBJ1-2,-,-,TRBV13,TGTGCCAGCAGCTTAGGATCTACGGGGGGGGCGATGGACTATGGCTACACCTTC,CASSLGSTGGAMDYGYTF
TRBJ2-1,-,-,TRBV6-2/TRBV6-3,TGTGCCAGCAACCCCGGGGGCTCCTACAATGAGCAGTTCTTC,CASNPGGSYNEQFF
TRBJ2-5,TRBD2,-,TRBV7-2,TGTGCCAGCAGCCCCAGCGGGAGTGGTGAGACCCAGTACTTC,CASSPSGSGETQYF
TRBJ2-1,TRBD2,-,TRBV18,TGTGCCAGCTCACTTGCTTCGTGGGCTAGCGGGCCTCAGGGCAATGAGCAGTTCTTC,CASSLASWASGPQGNEQFF
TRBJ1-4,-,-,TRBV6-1,TGTGCCAGCAGTGAAAAGACAGCTCTGTTTTTT,CASSEKTALFF
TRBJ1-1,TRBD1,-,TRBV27,TGTGCCAGCAGTTTATCGCTTGGACAGGGGGCGGGCCGAGCTTTCTTT,CASSLSLGQGAGRAFF
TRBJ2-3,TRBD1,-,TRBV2,TGTGCCAGCAGGGACAGGCCGTTTAGCACAGATACGCAGTATTTT,CASRDRPFSTDTQYF